This is a list of T cell receptor beta chains from one sample in a study of cytomegalovirus exposure and HLA in healthy donors. Sequenced by immunoSEQ multiplex PCR; TCRdb stores in-frame clones only, minus some. The sample shows 100,000 to 150,000 clones, approximately 67% of them seen only once. What was sequenced was PBMCs. The receptor set was obtained from a man younger than 35 in good health and CMV-seronegative. CDR3s include the opening cysteine and the closing phenylalanine or tryptophan. A D gene is named only where the DNA matches it firmly. Size is stated for part of the rows, as once, few or many counts, or as a class when the clone is expanded.

>TRBV27|NA|NA|TRBJ2-1
TGTGCCAGCAGTCCCAACTACAATGAGCAGTTCTTC
CASSPNYNEQFF
>TRBV14|few|NA|TRBJ2-7
TGTGCCAGCAGCCTTAACATCTACGAGCAGTACTTC
CASSLNIYEQYF
>TRBV28|NA|NA|TRBJ2-7
TGTGCCAGCAGTTTAAATGGGGCGACCTACGAGCAGTACTTC
CASSLNGATYEQYF
>TRBV2|NA|TRBD1|TRBJ2-2
TGTGCCAGCAGATCCGGGACAGGGGAGACCGGGGAGCTGTTTTTT
CASRSGTGETGELFF
>TRBV28|NA|TRBD1|TRBJ1-4
TGTGCCAGCAGTTCCGGACAGGGGGCTAATGAAAAACTGTTTTTT
CASSSGQGANEKLFF
>TRBV30|NA|NA|TRBJ1-4
TGTGCCTGGGCCGGCGGCAGTAATGAAAAACTGTTTTTT
CAWAGGSNEKLFF
>TRBV15|few|NA|TRBJ2-4
TGTGCCACCAGCAGAGAGGCAGGTCTTTCGGAAAACATTCAGTACTTC
CATSREAGLSENIQYF
>TRBV28|NA|TRBD2|TRBJ2-2
TGTGCCAGCAGAATCGATAGCGGGAGGAACACCGGGGAGCTGTTTTTT
CASRIDSGRNTGELFF
>TRBV6-5|NA|NA|TRBJ2-7
TGTGCCAGCGGTAGCGGCAGACACTACGAGCAGTACTTC
CASGSGRHYEQYF
>TRBV28|NA|TRBD1|TRBJ2-7
TGTGCCAGCGCCCGGACAGGGGTTCACGAGCAGTACTTC
CASARTGVHEQYF
>TRBV30|NA|TRBD1|TRBJ1-2
TGTGCCTGGAGTTTCGTTTCGACAGGGAACGGCTACACCTTC
CAWSFVSTGNGYTF
>TRBV18|NA|NA|TRBJ1-1
TGTGCCAGCTCACCAGACGGGGGGCGGAACACTGAAGCTTTCTTT
CASSPDGGRNTEAFF
>TRBV30|NA|NA|TRBJ2-7
TGTGCCTGGACTCCCGGACTGATGTTCTACGAGCAGTACTTC
CAWTPGLMFYEQYF
>TRBV27|NA|TRBD1|TRBJ1-4
TGTGCCAGCAGTTTCGACAGGGGAAGGAGAAAACTGTTTTTT
CASSFDRGRRKLFF
>TRBV9|NA|NA|TRBJ1-4
TGTGCCAGCAGCAACACAAGGGGTGCTAATGAAAAACTGTTTTTT
CASSNTRGANEKLFF
>TRBV19|few|NA|TRBJ2-4
TGTGCCAGTAGTACCCGACAGGCCAAAAACATTCAGTACTTC
CASSTRQAKNIQYF
>TRBV5-4|NA|NA|TRBJ1-2
TGTGCCAGCAGCTCTCACAGCCTTGGCTACACCTTC
CASSSHSLGYTF
>TRBV30|few|TRBD1|TRBJ2-7
TGTGCCTGGAGCCGGGACAGGGATTGTGAGCAGTACTTC
CAWSRDRDCEQYF
>TRBV6-6|NA|TRBD2|TRBJ2-7
TGTGCCAGCAGTGGTCGACTAGCGGGAGGTGGCGAGCAGTACTTC
CASSGRLAGGGEQYF
>TRBV10-3|NA|TRBD2|TRBJ2-3
TGTGCCATCAGTGAGTCGAGGGAGGGCCGACATGAGACAGATACGCAGTATTTT
CAISESREGRHETDTQYF
>TRBV6-5|NA|NA|TRBJ1-3
TGTGCCAGCAGAAGGGGCCCCTCTGGAAACACCATATATTTT
CASRRGPSGNTIYF
>TRBV18|few|NA|TRBJ1-1
TGTGCCAGCTCAACCCCAGGGGCTCCTGAAGCTTTCTTT
CASSTPGAPEAFF
>TRBV15|NA|NA|TRBJ2-1
TGTGCCACCAGTACCTCAGGGGGGAAGGGCTTGCAGTTCTTC
CATSTSGGKGLQFF
>TRBV2|NA|NA|TRBJ1-6
TGTGCCAGCAGTGAACAGTCAGTTTCACCCCTCCACTTT
CASSEQSVSPLHF
>TRBV30|NA|TRBD2|TRBJ2-1
TGTGCCTGGATGCGGACCCCTCGGACTAGCGGGGTCCCCTCCTACAATGAGCAGTTCTTC
CAWMRTPRTSGVPSYNEQFF
>TRBV11-2|NA|NA|TRBJ2-7
TGTGCCAGCAGCTGGTTCGGAGGTAACTACGAGCAGTACTTC
CASSWFGGNYEQYF
>TRBV6-5|NA|NA|TRBJ2-3
TGTGCCAGCAGAAACCTGGGAGTTCGTACAGATACGCAGTATTTT
CASRNLGVRTDTQYF
>TRBV5-1|few|NA|TRBJ1-1
TGCGCCAGCAGCGGCTCCACGGGGTCCATGAACACTGAAGCTTTCTTT
CASSGSTGSMNTEAFF
>TRBV30|NA|NA|TRBJ1-2
TGTGCCTGGGCTAAGGGACAAACGAATGGCTACACCTTC
CAWAKGQTNGYTF
>TRBV5-4|NA|TRBD1|TRBJ2-7
TGTGCCAGCAGCCCGATTCCGGGACAGAGCCACTACGAGCAGTACTTC
CASSPIPGQSHYEQYF
>TRBV11-3|NA|NA|TRBJ2-7
TGTGCCAGCAGCTTAGGTCCGGGCTACGAGCAGTACTTC
CASSLGPGYEQYF
>TRBV2|NA|NA|TRBJ1-1
TGTGCCAGCAGTGAAAGAGTCCGGAACACTGAAGCTTTCTTT
CASSERVRNTEAFF
>TRBV4-1|NA|NA|TRBJ1-4
TGCGCCAGCAGCCAAGAGCTGGGCGGGGAAGCTAATGAAAAACTGTTTTTT
CASSQELGGEANEKLFF
>TRBV7-2|NA|TRBD1|TRBJ2-3
TGTGCCAGCAGCTTAGTAGGGACAGGGGATATGTTTGGGACAGATACGCAGTATTTT
CASSLVGTGDMFGTDTQYF
>TRBV30|NA|TRBD1|TRBJ2-2
TGTGCCTGGTCCGCTCTACAGGGGGCTAGCGGGGAGCTGTTTTTT
CAWSALQGASGELFF
>TRBV2|NA|NA|TRBJ1-4
TGTGCCAGCAGTGATTTGCAGGGCCTAAATGAAAAACTGTTTTTT
CASSDLQGLNEKLFF